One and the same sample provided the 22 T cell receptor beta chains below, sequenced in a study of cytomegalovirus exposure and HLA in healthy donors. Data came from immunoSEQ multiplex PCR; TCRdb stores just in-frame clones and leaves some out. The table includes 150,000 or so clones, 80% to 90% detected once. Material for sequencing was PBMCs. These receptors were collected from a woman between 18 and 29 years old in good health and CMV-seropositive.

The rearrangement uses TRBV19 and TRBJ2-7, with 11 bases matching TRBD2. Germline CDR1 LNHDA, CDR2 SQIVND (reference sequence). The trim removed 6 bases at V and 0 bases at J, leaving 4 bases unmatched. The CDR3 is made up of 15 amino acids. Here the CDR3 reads CASSVAGGSSYEQYF. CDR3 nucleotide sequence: TGTGCCAGTAGCGTAGCGGGGGGGAGCTCCTACGAGCAGTACTTC.

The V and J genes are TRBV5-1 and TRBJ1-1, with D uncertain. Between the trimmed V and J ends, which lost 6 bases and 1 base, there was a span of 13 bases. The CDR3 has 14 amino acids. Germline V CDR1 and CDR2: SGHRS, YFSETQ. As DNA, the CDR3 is TGCGCCAGCAAACTTAACCAATGGAACACTGAAGCTTTCTTT. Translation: CASKLNQWNTEAFF.

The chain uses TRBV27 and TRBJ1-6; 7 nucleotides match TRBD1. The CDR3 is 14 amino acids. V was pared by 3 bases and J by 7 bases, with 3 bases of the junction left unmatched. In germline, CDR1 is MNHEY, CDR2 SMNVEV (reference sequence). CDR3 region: CASSFGDSNSPLHF. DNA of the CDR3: TGTGCCAGCAGTTTCGGGGACAGCAATTCACCCCTCCACTTT.

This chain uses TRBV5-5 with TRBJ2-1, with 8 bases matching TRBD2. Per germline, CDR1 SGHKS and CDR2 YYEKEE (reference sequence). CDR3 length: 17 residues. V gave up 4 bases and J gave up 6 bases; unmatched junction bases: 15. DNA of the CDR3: TGTGCCAGCAGCCCCTTCCCAGCGGGGGCCAGGTTCAATGAGCAGTTCTTC. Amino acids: CASSPFPAGARFNEQFF.

CDR3 in DNA: TGCGCCAGCAGCCAAGGGGGTTCCCAGGGGTCCTCTGGGGCCAACGTCCTGACTTTC. Protein: CASSQGGSQGSSGANVLTF. J is TRBJ2-6 and V is TRBV4-1, with D perhaps matching TRBD1 (6 bases). This CDR3 contains 19 residues. V was pared by 1 base and J by 0 bases, with 16 bases between. CDR1 and CDR2 from the germline V gene are MGHRA and YSYEKL.

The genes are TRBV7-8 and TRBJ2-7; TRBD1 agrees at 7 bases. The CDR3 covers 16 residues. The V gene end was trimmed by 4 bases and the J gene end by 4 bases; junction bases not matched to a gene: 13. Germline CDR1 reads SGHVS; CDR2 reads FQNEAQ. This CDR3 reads CASSSRTGAPGYEQYF. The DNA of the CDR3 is TGTGCCAGCAGCTCCCGCACAGGGGCTCCGGGATACGAGCAGTACTTC.

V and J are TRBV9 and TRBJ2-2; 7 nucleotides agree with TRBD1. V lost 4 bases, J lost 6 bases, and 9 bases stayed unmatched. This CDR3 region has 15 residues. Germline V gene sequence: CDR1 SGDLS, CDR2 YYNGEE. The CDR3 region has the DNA TGTGCCAGCAGCCTAAACCAGGGGGTCGCCGGGGAGCTGTTTTTT. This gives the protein CASSLNQGVAGELFF.

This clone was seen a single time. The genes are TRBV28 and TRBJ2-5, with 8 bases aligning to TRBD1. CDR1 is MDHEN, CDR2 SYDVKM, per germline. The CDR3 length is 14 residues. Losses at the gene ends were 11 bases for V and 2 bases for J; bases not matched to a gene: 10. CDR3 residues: CAGGTGGWQETQYF. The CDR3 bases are TGTGCCGGAGGAACAGGGGGGTGGCAAGAGACCCAGTACTTC.

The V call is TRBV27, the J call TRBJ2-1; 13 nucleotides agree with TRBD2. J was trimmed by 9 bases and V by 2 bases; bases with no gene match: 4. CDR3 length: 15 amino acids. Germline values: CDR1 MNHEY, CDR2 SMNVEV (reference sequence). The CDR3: CASSLGTSGVGEQFF. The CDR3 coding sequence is TGTGCCAGCAGTTTAGGGACTAGCGGGGTGGGTGAGCAGTTCTTC.

The CDR3 is CAWTISDNSPLHF. As DNA, the CDR3 is TGTGCCTGGACGATCTCGGATAATTCACCCCTCCACTTT. The chain is built from TRBV30 and TRBJ1-6; D is unclear. Trimming removed 4 bases at V and 5 bases at J, with 9 bases between. Per germline, CDR1 GTSNPN and CDR2 SVGIG (reference sequence). The CDR3 covers 13 residues.

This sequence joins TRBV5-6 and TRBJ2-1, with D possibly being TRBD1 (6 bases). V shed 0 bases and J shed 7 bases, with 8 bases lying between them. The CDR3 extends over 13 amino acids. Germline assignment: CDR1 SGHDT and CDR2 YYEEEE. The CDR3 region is CASSLDRENEQFF. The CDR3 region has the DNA TGTGCCAGCAGCTTGGACAGGGAGAATGAGCAGTTCTTC. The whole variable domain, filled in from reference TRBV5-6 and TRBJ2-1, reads DAGVTQSPTHLIKTRGQQVTLRCSPKSGHDTVSWYQQALGQGPQFIFQYYEEEERQRGNFPDRFSGHQFPNYSSELNVNALLLGDSALYLCASSLDRENEQFFGPGTRLTVL.

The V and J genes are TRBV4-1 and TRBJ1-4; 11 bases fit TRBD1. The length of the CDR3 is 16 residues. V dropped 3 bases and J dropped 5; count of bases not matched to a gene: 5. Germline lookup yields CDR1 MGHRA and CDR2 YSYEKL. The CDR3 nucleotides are TGCGCCAGCAGCCAGGGGGGACAGGGGGTAAATGAAAAACTGTTTTTT. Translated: CASSQGGQGVNEKLFF.

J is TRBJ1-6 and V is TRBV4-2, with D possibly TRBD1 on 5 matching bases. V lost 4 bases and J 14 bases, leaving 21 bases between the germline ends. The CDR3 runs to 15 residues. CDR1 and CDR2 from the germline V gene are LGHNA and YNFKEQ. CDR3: CASSREGTAATALHF. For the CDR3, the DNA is TGTGCCAGCAGCCGAGAGGGGACTGCAGCAACTGCCCTCCACTTT.

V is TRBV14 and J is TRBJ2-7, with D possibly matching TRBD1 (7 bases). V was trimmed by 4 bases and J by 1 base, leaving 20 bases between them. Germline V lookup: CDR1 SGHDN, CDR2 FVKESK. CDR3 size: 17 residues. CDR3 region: CASSPSFVAGGSYEQYF. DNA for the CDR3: TGTGCCAGCAGCCCGTCGTTCGTGGCAGGGGGGTCCTACGAGCAGTACTTC.

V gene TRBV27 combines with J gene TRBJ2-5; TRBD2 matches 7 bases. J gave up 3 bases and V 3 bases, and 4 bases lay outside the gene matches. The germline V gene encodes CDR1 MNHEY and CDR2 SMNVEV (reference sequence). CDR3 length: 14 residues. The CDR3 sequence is CASSFQAGKETQYF. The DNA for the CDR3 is TGTGCCAGCAGTTTCCAAGCGGGGAAAGAGACCCAGTACTTC.

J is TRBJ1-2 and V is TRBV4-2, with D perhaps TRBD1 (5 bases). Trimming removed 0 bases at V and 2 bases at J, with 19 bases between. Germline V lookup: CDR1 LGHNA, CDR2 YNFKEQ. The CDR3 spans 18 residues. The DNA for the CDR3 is TGTGCCAGCAGCCAAGATCTCGGACAAAAGACTCACAACTATGGCTACACCTTC. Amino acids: CASSQDLGQKTHNYGYTF.

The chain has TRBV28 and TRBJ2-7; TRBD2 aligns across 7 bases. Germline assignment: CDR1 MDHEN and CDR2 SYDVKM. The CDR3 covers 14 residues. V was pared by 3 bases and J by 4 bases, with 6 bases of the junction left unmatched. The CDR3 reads CASSLGGSSYEQYF. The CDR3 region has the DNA TGTGCCAGCAGTTTGGGGGGGTCTAGTTACGAGCAGTACTTC.

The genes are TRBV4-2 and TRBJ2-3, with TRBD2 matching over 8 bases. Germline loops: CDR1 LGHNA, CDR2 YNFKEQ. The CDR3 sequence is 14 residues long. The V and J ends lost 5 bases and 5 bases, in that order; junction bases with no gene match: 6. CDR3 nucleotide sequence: TGTGCCAGCAGCGCGCGGGGGGCCGGAGATACGCAGTATTTT. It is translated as CASSARGAGDTQYF.

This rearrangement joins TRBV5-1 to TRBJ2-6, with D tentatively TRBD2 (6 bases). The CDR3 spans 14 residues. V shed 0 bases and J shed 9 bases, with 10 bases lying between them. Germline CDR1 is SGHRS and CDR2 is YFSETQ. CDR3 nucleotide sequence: TGCGCCAGCAGCTTGGCAAGTAGCGGCAACGTCCTGACTTTC. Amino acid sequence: CASSLASSGNVLTF.

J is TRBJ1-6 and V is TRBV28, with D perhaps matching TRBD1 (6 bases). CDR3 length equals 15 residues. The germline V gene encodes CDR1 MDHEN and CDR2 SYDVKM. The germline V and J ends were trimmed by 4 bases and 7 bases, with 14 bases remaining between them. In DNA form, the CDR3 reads TGTGCCAGCAGTTCGAACACGAGGGGGAATTCACCCCTCCACTTT. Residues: CASSSNTRGNSPLHF.

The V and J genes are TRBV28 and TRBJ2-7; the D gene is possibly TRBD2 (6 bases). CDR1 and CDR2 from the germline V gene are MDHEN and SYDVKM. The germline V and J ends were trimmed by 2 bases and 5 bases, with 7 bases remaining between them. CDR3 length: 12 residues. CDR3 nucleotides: TGTGCCAGCAGTTTAGGGGGGAACGAGCAGTACTTC. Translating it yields CASSLGGNEQYF. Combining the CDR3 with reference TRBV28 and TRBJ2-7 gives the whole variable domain DVKVTQSSRYLVKRTGEKVFLECVQDMDHENMFWYRQDPGLGLRLIYFSYDVKMKEKGDIPEGYSVSREKKERFSLILESASTNQTSMYLCASSLGGNEQYFGPGTRLTVT.

The CDR3 DNA sequence: TGCGCCAGCAGCCAGACTAGCGGGGGAAAAGATGAGCAGTTCTTC. Its translation: CASSQTSGGKDEQFF. This chain connects TRBV4-1 to TRBJ2-1; TRBD2 aligns across 12 bases. V trimming: 3 bases; J trimming: 8 bases; junction bases outside the gene matches: 5. This CDR3 has 15 amino acids. Germline CDR1 and CDR2: MGHRA and YSYEKL.